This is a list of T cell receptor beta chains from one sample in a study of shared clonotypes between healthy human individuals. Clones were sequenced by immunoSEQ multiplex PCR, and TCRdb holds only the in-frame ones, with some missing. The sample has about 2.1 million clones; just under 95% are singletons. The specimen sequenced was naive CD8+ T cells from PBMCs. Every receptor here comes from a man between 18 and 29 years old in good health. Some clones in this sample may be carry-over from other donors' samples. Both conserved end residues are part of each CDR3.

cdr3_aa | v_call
CASSSIGGWGTEAFF | TRBV7-8
CASRPSTGWVNEQFF | TRBV4-1
CASSFGSRTDTQYF | TRBV11-1
CASNPSGAPNYGYTF | TRBV9
CASSQEWRPTDTQYF | TRBV4-1
CASSYLLRSSYNEQFF | TRBV6-6
CASSARTSGSPNEQFF | TRBV5-4
CASSQALAGETYEQYF | TRBV4-1
CASSQGDGRLWEETQYF | TRBV4-2
CASSPGTGSVKTQYF | TRBV7-6
CASSLGGQGGEQYF | TRBV7-2
CASSHPVGQDVETQYF | TRBV7-9
CASSLSGTSRYNEQFF | TRBV7-3
CASSFRTGIDQPQHF | TRBV7-6
CSVESLDASGNTIYF | TRBV29-1
CASTLGEGFTEAFF | TRBV19
CATALYPAGGNQPQHF | TRBV10-3
CATSEIGLPDTDTQYF | TRBV15
CASSSRTDYGYTF | TRBV28
CASSLVYRRNEQFF | TRBV5-5
CASSELGEGASTEAFF | TRBV10-1
CASSFRAGDGTYYSNQPQHF | TRBV27
CASTHRGHFNTEAFF | TRBV6-5
CASAPTGSTDTQYF | TRBV6-6
CASSLSTSYEQYF | TRBV27
CSVRDRPYGYTF | TRBV29-1
CASSQDWVYYNEQFF | TRBV14
CASSLTSSYNEQFF | TRBV7-9
CATSTRRDSYNEQFF | TRBV15
CASSLGGVGDEQFF | TRBV7-8
CASSQGVSNQETQYF | TRBV4-1
CATSRVAVGAYEQYF | TRBV15
CASSPTGTNTGELFF | TRBV28
CASSVGGRDKTDTQYF | TRBV9
CASSVDSGEKLFF | TRBV9
CASKSVEVNTEAFF | TRBV19
CASSLGSGANGYTF | TRBV28
CASRGGPGEQFF | TRBV7-2
CASSAGTGGHEQFF | TRBV6-1
CASSLGEGEAFF | TRBV5-5
CASIGGGVDTQYF | TRBV2
CASSGRDQPQHF | TRBV25-1
CASTDRLSYNEQFF | TRBV19
CASSKVWREFTYEQYF | TRBV21-1
CASSRTGAVNTEAFF | TRBV6-4
CASSSLGLQANYEQYF | TRBV5-6
CASSSEGIRGTGELFF | TRBV5-1
CASSPPVGTEDEKLFF | TRBV7-9
CASSLVPDFKNIQYF | TRBV11-2
CASSLGVSGPDTQYF | TRBV7-2
CATWMGLNTGELFF | TRBV28
CASRQTGLRGNEQFF | TRBV25-1
CASSWMGQPYNEQFF | TRBV13